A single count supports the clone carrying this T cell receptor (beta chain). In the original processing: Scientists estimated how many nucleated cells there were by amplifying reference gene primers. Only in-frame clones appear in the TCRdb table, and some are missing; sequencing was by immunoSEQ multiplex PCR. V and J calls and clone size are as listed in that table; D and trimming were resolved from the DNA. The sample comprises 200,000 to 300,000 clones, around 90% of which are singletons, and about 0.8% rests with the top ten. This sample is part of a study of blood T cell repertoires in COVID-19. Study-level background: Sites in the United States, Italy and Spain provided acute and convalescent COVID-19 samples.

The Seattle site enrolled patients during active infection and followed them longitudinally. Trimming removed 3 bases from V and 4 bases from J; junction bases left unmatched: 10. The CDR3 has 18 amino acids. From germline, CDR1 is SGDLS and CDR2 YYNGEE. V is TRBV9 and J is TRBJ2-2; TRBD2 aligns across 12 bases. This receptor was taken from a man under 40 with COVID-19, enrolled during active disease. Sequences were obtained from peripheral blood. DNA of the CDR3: TGTGCCAGCAGCGCCCCTAGCGGGGGGGACCGAATCACCGGGGAGCTGTTTTTT. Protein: CASSAPSGGDRITGELFF.